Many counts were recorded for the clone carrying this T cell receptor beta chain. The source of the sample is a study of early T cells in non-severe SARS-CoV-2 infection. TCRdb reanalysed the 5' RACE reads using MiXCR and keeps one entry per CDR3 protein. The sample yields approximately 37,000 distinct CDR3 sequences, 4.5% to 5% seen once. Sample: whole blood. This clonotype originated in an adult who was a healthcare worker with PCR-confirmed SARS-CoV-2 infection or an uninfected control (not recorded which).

CDR3 bases: TGTGCCAGCAGCTTCCGGCGTCGGCTGCGCGGAACTGGAAACACCATATATTTT. Amino acid sequence: CASSFRRRLRGTGNTIYF. The chain uses TRBV7-3 and TRBJ1-3; no clear D. Germline assignment: CDR1 SGHTA and CDR2 FQGTGA. This CDR3 comprises 18 residues. V was trimmed by 3 bases and J by 2 bases, leaving 20 bases between them.